This T cell receptor (beta chain) was sequenced in a study of cytomegalovirus exposure and HLA in healthy donors. Study outcomes and limitations: According to the study, roughly 160 TCR beta chains were cytomegalovirus-associated. Cytomegalovirus status, reportedly, was diagnosed with high specificity and sensitivity by the classifier.

Germline-derived CDR1 and CDR2 are LNHDA and SQIVND (reference sequence). The CDR3 runs 13 residues. V lost 3 bases and J lost 8; bases outside the gene matches: 6. About this clone: The antigen remains unidentified.

The approximately 120-subject validation cohort, separate from the roughly 700-subject first cohort, included the donors. Using immunoSEQ multiplex PCR, the repertoire was profiled, and TCRdb retains in-frame clones only, with some absent. The data show tens of thousands of clones, 93% seen once. The chain couples TRBV19 to TRBJ1-2; 7 nucleotides agree with TRBD1. Sequenced input: PBMCs. The sequence derives from a woman in her twenties or thirties in good health and CMV-seronegative. The CDR3 sequence is CASSIGTVDGYTF. The CDR3 nucleotides are TGTGCCAGTAGTATTGGGACAGTTGACGGCTACACCTTC.